This TCR beta chain was identified during a study of identical twins. Healthy Caucasians, and only they, were the donors. TCRdb reprocessed the 5' RACE reads via MiXCR and lists one record per CDR3 protein. The repertoire holds approximately 500,000 distinct CDR3 sequences, with approximately 25% as singletons. Germline V lookup: CDR1 LNHDA, CDR2 SQIVND (reference sequence). The ends lost 5 bases at V and 4 bases at J; junction bases unmatched: 9. The CDR3 has 16 amino acids. The data were also submitted as part of a second study, on T cells expressing NK-cell markers. According to that study: Repertoires of TCR beta were obtained from T cells sorted as CD3+CD56+NKG2C+, CD3+CD56+NKG2C- and CD3+CD56-NKG2C+.

Specimen: CD4+ T cells sorted from blood. The V call is TRBV19, the J call TRBJ2-1; TRBD2 aligns across 9 bases. The source of this sequence is a woman aged 18-29 years in good health. The CDR3 is CASSHIDSGGYNEQFF. The CDR3 bases are TGTGCCAGTAGTCACATCGATAGCGGGGGTTACAATGAGCAGTTCTTC.